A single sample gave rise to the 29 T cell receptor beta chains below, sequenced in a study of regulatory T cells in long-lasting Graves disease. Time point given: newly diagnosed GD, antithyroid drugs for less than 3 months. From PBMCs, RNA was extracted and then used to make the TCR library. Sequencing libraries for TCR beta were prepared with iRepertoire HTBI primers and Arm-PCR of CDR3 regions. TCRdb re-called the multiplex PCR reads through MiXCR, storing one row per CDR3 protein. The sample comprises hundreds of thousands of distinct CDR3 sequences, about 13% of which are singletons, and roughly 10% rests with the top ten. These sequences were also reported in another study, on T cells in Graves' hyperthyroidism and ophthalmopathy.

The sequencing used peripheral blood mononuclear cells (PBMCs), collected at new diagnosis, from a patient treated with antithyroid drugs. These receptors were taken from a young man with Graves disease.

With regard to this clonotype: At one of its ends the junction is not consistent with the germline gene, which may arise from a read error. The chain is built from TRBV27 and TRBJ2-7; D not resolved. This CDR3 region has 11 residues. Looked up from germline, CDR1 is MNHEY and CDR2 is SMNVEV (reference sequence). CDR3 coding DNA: TGTACCAGCAGTCTGGGTAACGAGCAGTACTTC. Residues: CTSSLGNEQYF.

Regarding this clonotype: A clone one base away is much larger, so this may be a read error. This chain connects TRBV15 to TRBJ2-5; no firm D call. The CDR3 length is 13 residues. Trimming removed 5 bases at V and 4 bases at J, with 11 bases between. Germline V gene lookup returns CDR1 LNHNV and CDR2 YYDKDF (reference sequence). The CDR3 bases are TGTGCCACCAGCGCCGGAGAGCGAGAGACCCAGTACTTC. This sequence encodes CATSAGERETQYF.

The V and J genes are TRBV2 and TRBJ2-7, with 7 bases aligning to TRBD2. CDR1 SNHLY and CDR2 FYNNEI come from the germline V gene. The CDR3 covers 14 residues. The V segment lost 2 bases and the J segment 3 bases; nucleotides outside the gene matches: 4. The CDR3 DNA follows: TGTGCCAGCAGTGAACAGGAGCGGGACTACGAGCAGTACTTC. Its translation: CASSEQERDYEQYF.

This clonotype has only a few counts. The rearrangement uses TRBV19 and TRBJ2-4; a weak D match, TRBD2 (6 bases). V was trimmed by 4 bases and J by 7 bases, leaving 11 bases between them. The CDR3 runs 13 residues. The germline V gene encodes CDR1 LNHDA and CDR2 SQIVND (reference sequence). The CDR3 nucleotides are TGTGCCAGTAGTACGGGAGTCGGGAACATTCAGTACTTC. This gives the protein CASSTGVGNIQYF.

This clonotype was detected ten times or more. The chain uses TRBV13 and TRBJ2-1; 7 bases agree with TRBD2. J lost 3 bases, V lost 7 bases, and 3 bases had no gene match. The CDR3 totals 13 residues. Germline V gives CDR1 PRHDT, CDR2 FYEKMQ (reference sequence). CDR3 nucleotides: TGTGCCAGCACTATAGCGGGCTACAATGAGCAGTTCTTC. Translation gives CASTIAGYNEQFF.

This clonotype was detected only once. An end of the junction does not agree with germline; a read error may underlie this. For the CDR3, the DNA is TGTGCCAACAGCTTCTCTGGGGCCAACGTCCTGACTTTC. This codes for CANSFSGANVLTF. V gene TRBV11-2 combines with J gene TRBJ2-6; unclear D gene. Per the germline V gene, CDR1 is SGHAT and CDR2 is FQNNGV. This CDR3 is 13 amino acids long.

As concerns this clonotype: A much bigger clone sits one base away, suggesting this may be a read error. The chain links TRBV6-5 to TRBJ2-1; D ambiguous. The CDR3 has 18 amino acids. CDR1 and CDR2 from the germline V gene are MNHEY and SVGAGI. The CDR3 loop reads CASSYSRQLLLSYSEQFF. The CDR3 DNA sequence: TGTGCCAGCAGTTACTCTCGGCAGCTCCTCTTATCCTACAGTGAGCAGTTCTTC.

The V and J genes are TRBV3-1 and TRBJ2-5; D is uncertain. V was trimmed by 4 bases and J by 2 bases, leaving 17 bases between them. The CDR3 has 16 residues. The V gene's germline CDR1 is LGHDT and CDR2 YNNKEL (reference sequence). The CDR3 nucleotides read TGTGCCAGCAGCCGGCCCGGAAGGCTTATTCAAGAGACCCAGTACTTC. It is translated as CASSRPGRLIQETQYF.

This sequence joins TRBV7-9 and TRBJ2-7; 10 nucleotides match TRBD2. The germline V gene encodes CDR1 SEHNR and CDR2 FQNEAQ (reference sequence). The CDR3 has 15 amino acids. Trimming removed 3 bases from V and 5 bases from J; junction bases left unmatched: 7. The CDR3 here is CASSLVSGGANEQYF. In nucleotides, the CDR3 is TGTGCCAGCAGCTTGGTCAGCGGGGGGGCCAACGAGCAGTACTTC.

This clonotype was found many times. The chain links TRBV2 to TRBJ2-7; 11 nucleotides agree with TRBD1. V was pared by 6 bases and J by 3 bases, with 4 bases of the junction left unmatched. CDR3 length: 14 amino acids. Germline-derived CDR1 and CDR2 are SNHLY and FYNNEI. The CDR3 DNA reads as TGTGCCAGCAGGCCCGGGACAGGGGGCTACGAGCAGTACTTC. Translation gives CASRPGTGGYEQYF.

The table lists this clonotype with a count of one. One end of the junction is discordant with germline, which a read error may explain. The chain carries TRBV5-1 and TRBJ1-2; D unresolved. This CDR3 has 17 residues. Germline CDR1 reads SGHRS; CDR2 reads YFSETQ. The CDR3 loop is CASSLFLTATTNYGYAF. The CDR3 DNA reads TGCGCCAGCAGCTTGTTCCTGACGGCGACTACTAACTATGGCTACGCCTTC.

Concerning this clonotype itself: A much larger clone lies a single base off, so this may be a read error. The CDR3 DNA reads TGCAGTGCTCCTAGCGGTTCCTCCTACGAGCAGTTCTTC. Amino acids: CSAPSGSSYEQFF. The rearrangement joins TRBV20-1 to TRBJ2-1, with 7 nucleotides matching TRBD2. The CDR3 contains 13 residues. V was pared by 5 bases and J by 10 bases, with 11 bases of the junction left unmatched. Germline V CDR1 and CDR2: DFQATT, SNEGSKA (reference sequence).

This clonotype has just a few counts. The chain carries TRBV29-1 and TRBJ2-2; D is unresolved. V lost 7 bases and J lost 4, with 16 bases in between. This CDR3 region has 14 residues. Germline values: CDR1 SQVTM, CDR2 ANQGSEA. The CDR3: CSASHLGATGELFF. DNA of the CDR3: TGCAGCGCCTCCCACTTAGGTGCCACCGGGGAGCTGTTTTTT.

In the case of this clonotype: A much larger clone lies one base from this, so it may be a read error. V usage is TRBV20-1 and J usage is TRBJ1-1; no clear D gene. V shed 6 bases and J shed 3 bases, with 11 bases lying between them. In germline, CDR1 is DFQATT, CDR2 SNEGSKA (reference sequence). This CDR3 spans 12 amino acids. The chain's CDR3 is CSAEGMDTEAFF. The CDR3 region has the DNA TGCAGTGCCGAGGGAATGGACACTGAAGCTTTCTTT.

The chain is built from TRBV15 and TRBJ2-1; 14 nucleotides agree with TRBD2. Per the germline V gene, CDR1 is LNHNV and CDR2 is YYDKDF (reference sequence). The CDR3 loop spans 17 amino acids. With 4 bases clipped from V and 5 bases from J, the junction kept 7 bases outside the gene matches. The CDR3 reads CATSKGLAGEVNNEQFF. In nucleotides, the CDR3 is TGTGCCACCAGCAAGGGACTAGCGGGAGAGGTCAACAATGAGCAGTTCTTC.

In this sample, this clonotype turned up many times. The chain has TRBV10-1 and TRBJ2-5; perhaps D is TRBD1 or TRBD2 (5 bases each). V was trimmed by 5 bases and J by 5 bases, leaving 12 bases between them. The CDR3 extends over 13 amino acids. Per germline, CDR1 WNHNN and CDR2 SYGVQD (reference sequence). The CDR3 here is CASSPLGVETQYF. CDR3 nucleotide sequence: TGCGCCAGCAGTCCTTTGGGGGTCGAGACCCAGTACTTC.

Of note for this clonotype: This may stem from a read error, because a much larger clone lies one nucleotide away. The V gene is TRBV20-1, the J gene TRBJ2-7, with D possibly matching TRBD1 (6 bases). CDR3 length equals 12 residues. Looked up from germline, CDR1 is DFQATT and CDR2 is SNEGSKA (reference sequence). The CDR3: CSARSGEGEQNF. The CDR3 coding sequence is TGCAGTGCAAGATCAGGGGAAGGCGAGCAGAACTTC.

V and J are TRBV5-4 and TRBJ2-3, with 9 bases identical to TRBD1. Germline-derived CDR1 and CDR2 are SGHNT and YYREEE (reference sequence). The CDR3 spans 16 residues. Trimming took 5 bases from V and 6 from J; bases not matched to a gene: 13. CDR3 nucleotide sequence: TGTGCCAGCAGTACCGAATTACAGGGGGCCAAGGATACGCAGTATTTT. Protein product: CASSTELQGAKDTQYF.

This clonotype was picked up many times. As DNA, the CDR3 is TGTGCCAGCAGTCCAATCGGCCCCCGATACACAGATACGCAGTATTTT. Translated, it gives CASSPIGPRYTDTQYF. This chain uses TRBV27 with TRBJ2-3; D unresolved. CDR1 and CDR2 from the germline V gene are MNHEY and SMNVEV (reference sequence). Trimming left V 5 bases short and J 2 bases short, with 17 bases between. The CDR3 is made up of 16 amino acids.

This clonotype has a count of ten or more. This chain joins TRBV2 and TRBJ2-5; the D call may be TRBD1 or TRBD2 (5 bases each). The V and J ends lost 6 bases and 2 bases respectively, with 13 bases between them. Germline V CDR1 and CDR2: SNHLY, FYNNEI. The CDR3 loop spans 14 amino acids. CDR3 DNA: TGTGCCAGCAGGCAACCGGGGCATCAAGAGACCCAGTACTTC. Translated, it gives CASRQPGHQETQYF.

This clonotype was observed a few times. CDR3 DNA: TGTGCCACCAGCAGAGATCTAGACAGGTCCTCTGGGGCCAACGTCCTGACTTTC. It specifies CATSRDLDRSSGANVLTF. The chain employs TRBV15 and TRBJ2-6; TRBD1 is a possible D gene (6 bases). Per the germline V gene, CDR1 is LNHNV and CDR2 is YYDKDF (reference sequence). Trimming pared 0 bases from V and 0 bases from J, leaving 12 bases between. This CDR3 has 18 amino acids. Filled out from reference TRBV15 and TRBJ2-6, the complete variable domain reads DAMVIQNPRYQVTQFGKPVTLSCSQTLNHNVMYWYQQKSSQAPKLLFHYYDKDFNNEADTPDNFQSRRPNTSFCFLDIRSPGLGDTAMYLCATSRDLDRSSGANVLTFGAGSRLTVL.

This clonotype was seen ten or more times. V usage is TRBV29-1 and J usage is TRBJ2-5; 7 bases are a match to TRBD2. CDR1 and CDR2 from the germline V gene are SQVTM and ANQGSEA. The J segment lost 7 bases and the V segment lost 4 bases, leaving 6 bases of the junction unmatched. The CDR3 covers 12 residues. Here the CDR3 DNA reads TGCAGCGTTGGGGAGGGGTCTGGGACCCAGTACTTC. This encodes CSVGEGSGTQYF. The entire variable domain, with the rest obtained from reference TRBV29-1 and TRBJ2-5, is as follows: SAVISQKPSRDICQRGTSLTIQCQVDSQVTMMFWYRQQPGQSLTLIATANQGSEATYESGFVIDKFPISRPNLTFSTLTVSNMSPEDSSIYLCSVGEGSGTQYFGPGTRLLVL.

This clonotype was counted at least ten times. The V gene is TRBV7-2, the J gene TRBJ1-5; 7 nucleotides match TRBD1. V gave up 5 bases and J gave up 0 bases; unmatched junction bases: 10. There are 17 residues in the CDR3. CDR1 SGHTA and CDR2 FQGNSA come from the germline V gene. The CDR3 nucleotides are TGTGCCAGCAGCCCCGGACAGGCCCTTTATAGCAATCAGCCCCAGCATTTT. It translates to CASSPGQALYSNQPQHF.

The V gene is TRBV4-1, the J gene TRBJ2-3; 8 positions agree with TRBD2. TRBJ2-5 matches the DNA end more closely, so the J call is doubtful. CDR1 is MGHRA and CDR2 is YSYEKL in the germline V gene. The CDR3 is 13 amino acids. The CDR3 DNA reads TGCGCCAGCAGCCAAGTTCTCGGGGGGGACCAGTACTTC. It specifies CASSQVLGGDQYF.

CDR3 amino acids: CASSGVRGNTEAFF. Written as DNA, the CDR3 is TGCGCCAGCAGCGGGGTTAGGGGGAACACTGAAGCTTTCTTT. The rearrangement joins TRBV5-1 to TRBJ1-1; D possibly corresponds to TRBD1 (5 bases). CDR3 length equals 14 residues. The ends were cut back, 4 bases at V and 1 base at J, with 11 bases in the middle. Germline lookup yields CDR1 SGHRS and CDR2 YFSETQ.

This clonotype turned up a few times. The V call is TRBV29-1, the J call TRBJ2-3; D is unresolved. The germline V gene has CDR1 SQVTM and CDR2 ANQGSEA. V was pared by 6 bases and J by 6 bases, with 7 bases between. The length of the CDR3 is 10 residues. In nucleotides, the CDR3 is TGCAGCGTGGCGGCGGATACGCAGTATTTT. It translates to CSVAADTQYF.

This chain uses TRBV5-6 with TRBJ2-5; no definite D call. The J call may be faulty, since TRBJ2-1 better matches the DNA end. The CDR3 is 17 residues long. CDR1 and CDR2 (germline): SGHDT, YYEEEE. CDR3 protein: CASSRAPGRSERNEQFF. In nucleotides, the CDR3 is TGTGCCAGCAGCCGTGCCCCTGGGCGGTCGGAACGCAATGAGCAGTTCTTC.

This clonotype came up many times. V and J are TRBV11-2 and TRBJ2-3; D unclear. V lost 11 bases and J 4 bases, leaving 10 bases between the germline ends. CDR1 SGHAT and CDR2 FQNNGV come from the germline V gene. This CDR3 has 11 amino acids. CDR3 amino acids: CAERYSDTQYF. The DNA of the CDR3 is TGTGCCGAGAGGTATTCAGATACGCAGTATTTT.

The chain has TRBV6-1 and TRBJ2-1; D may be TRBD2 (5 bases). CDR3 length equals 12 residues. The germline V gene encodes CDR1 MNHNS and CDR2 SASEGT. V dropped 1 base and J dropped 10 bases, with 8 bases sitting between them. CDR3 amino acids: CASSEVGEEQFF. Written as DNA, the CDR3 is TGTGCCAGCAGTGAAGTTGGGGAGGAGCAGTTCTTC.